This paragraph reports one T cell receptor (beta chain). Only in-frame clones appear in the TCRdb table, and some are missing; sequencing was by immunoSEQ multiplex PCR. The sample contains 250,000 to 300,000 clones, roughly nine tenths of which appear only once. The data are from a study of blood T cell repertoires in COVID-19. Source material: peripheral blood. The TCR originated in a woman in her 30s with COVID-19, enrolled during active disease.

In DNA, the CDR3 is TGTGCCAGCAGTTTAACACCCTCCTCTGGAAACACCATATATTTT. This translates into CASSLTPSSGNTIYF. The chain carries TRBV28 and TRBJ1-3; D ambiguous. Trimming cost V 2 bases and J 0 bases, with 8 bases left between them. From germline, CDR1 is MDHEN and CDR2 SYDVKM. This CDR3 contains 15 residues.